This record covers a single T cell receptor beta chain. Its antigen remains unidentified. This sample stems from a study of T cells in Graves' hyperthyroidism and ophthalmopathy. Deletions cut 4 bases from V and 6 bases from J, with 10 bases between. The CDR3 covers 13 residues. In germline, CDR1 is MNHGY, CDR2 SVAAGI. Study observations and caveats: A 13 V-J signature model discriminated ophthalmopathy versus stable hyperthyroidism. Most clonotypes expanded in thyroid above 0.001 were likewise present in blood.

Across 18 months, stable Graves' hyperthyroidism was marked by no progression to ophthalmopathy. Researchers amplified the TCR beta CDR3 regions from RNA transcripts. Initially, a first-round RT-PCR of the TCR CDR3 employed the HTBI primer set. TCRdb redid the calling of the multiplex PCR reads with MiXCR, one entry per CDR3 protein. This sample has roughly 750,000 distinct CDR3 sequences, with about 15% found just once. The gene calls are TRBV6-9 and TRBJ2-1; D is possibly TRBD1 (5 bases). The receptor was derived from a man between 18 and 29 years old with Graves' hyperthyroidism. Input material: blood. CDR3 region: CASSSGYFNEQFF. Here the CDR3 DNA reads TGTGCCAGCAGTTCAGGGTATTTCAATGAGCAGTTCTTC.